The present T cell receptor beta chain was sequenced within a study of blood T cell repertoires in COVID-19 (dated by TCRdb to the early 2020s). Regarding the study in general: Samples covering the acute and convalescent phases of COVID-19 were provided by collaborators in the United States, Italy and Spain. The material from the prospective study consisted of cDNA or gDNA derived from T cells, B-cell-depleted T cells, or PBMCs. Subjects who had been exposed to COVID-19, were actively infected with it, or had recovered from it provided the deeply sampled blood TCRbeta repertoires that made up the dataset. The repertoires were released in a freely available public database meant as a resource for research on the immune response to SARS-CoV-2. The samples were drawn from the first 160 participants of the ongoing ImmuneRACE study and from 1,200 or so subjects provided by 6 global collaborators. The sample metadata nearly always contained a de-identified subject ID, COVID-19 status, age in years and sex. HLA class I and class II types, where available, came from metadata supplied by the sample provider rather than from assay-based typing.

Collaborating institutions collected whole blood in K2EDTA tubes following their own protocols. Collaborator samples were shipped for TCRbeta analysis as frozen whole blood, isolated PBMCs, or DNA extracted from either sample type. From the cysteine through the phenylalanine, the CDR3 covers 15 amino acids. The entry retains the CDR3 DNA only, 45 bases that are in frame from base 1. V is cut by 2 bases and J by 5 bases, and the space between the germline ends is 15 bases. Per the germline V gene, MNHEY is the CDR1 and SVGEGT is the CDR2. In regard to this clone: What antigen it recognizes has not been identified. No much larger clonotype is one base removed from it; base qualities were not supplied.

General study outcomes and caveats: The quantity of clinical and demographic metadata differed by source and by participant and was supplied without curation.

TCRbeta CDR3 regions were amplified from genomic DNA using the immunoSEQ Assay, a bias-controlled multiplex PCR. The published analysis was carried out like this. The number of nucleated cells in each sample was estimated by amplification of reference gene primers within the assay. Sequence reads were collapsed and filtered to measure the absolute abundance of every unique TCRbeta CDR3 rearrangement. Productive Simpson clonality was computed per sample as the square root of Simpson's diversity index over productive rearrangements. TCRdb carries this immuneACCESS record with in-frame sequences only. Its versions omit some clonotypes, under half of them owing to an unresolved V gene in the studies checked, with the rest unexplained. V and J calls and clone size are those listed in that table; D and trimming were worked out from the DNA. Counted in this sample were about 200,000 clones; approximately 86% of them appeared once. 3% of the sample lies in the top ten.

Here the chain combines TRBV6-2 or TRBV6-3 and TRBJ1-1; a tentative D match to TRBD1 spans 5 bases. This receptor was obtained from a man aged 55 to 69 with acute or convalescent COVID-19. Material for sequencing was peripheral blood. The base sequence is TGTGCCAGCAGTTACCGGACCCGTAAGGGGACTGAAGCTTTCTTT. It encodes CASSYRTRKGTEAFF.